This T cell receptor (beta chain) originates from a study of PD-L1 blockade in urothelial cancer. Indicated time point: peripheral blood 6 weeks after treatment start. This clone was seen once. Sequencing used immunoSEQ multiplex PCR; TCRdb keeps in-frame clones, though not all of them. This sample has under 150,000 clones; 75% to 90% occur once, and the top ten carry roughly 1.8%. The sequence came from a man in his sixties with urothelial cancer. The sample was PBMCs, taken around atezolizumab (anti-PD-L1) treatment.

Written as DNA, the CDR3 is TGTGCCAGCAGCCGGGACAGGGCCCAAGAGACCCAGTACTTC. As protein: CASSRDRAQETQYF. The chain has TRBV7-2 and TRBJ2-5; 9 bases map to TRBD1. Germline loops: CDR1 SGHTA, CDR2 FQGNSA. The ends lost 5 bases at V and 1 base at J; junction bases unmatched: 2. CDR3 size: 14 residues. The full variable domain, rest sourced from reference TRBV7-2 and TRBJ2-5, is GAGVSQSPSNKVTEKGKDVELRCDPISGHTALYWYRQSLGQGLEFLIYFQGNSAPDKSGLPSDRFSAERTGGSVSTLTIQRTQQEDSAVYLCASSRDRAQETQYFGPGTRLLVL.